This T cell receptor (beta chain) stems from a study of blood T cell repertoires in COVID-19. About the research overall: Sources were T cells, B-cell-depleted T cells, or PBMCs; the material itself was cDNA or gDNA.

The sample holds one count of this clone. The CDR3 totals 13 residues. The ends were cut back, 5 bases at V and 0 bases at J, with 5 bases in the middle. CDR1 is LNHNV and CDR2 is YYDKDF in the germline V gene (reference sequence). Grouping used clinical history reported by participants in a survey and questionnaire. Two consecutive negative NP/OP PCR tests, clearance, or resolved symptoms defined Cohort 3 recovery. The data were produced by immunoSEQ multiplex PCR, yet TCRdb's version contains in-frame clones alone and is incomplete. The top ten hold roughly 8.6% of the sample, which has 150,000 to 200,000 clones, around 80% seen once.

This clonotype was obtained from a woman in her 50s who had recovered from COVID-19. Sequencing was performed on PBMCs or T cells enriched from blood (not recorded which). This chain joins TRBV15 and TRBJ2-1; D is unresolved. The CDR3 spells CATSPRSYNEQFF. DNA for the CDR3: TGTGCCACCAGCCCTCGCTCCTACAATGAGCAGTTCTTC.